The source of this TCR beta chain is a study of T cell repertoires in cytomegalovirus infection. About the study: The authors used CMV epitopes that were HLA-C-restricted (recently identified) and HLA-B-restricted (well studied). Public TCR beta signatures were indicative of both CMV infection and a matching HLA type.

TCRdb re-called the reads with MiXCR, one entry per CDR3 protein. The repertoire holds 70,000 to 95,000 distinct CDR3 sequences, with roughly 29% as singletons. The table lists this clonotype with many counts. The antigen is undetermined. Germline-derived CDR1 and CDR2 are MGHRA and YSYEKL. CDR3 length: 15 residues. The V gene end was trimmed by 1 base and the J gene end by 7 bases; junction bases not matched to a gene: 6. The TCR comes from a human donor in good health (CMV status not recorded). Some clones in this sample may be carry-over from other donors' samples. The chain couples TRBV4-1 to TRBJ1-1, with 10 bases that match TRBD1. The input for sequencing was CD8+ T cells from cultured PBMCs, taken from culture after CMV antigen stimulation. Here the CDR3 DNA reads TGCGCCAGCAGCCAAGGATCCGGGACAGGGGTTGAAGCTTTCTTT. It yields the protein CASSQGSGTGVEAFF.